The 3 T cell receptor beta chains reported below all come from one sample, sequenced in a study of blood T cells in healthy people across ages. A J-beta primer mix and a sample-barcoded 5' primer were used in a second PCR of about 7 to 11 cycles. TCRdb re-called the 5' RACE reads with MiXCR, one entry per CDR3 protein. The data show over 1,500,000 distinct CDR3 sequences, around 42% seen once. Sequencing was done on a sample of blood. The origin of the receptors is a human donor in good health.

The chain joins TRBV7-9 to TRBJ1-6; D not certain. This CDR3 spans 11 amino acids. Looked up from germline, CDR1 is SEHNR and CDR2 is FQNEAQ (reference sequence). V lost 7 bases and J 13 bases, leaving 11 bases between the germline ends. This CDR3 is CASTSSWPLHF. The DNA of the CDR3 is TGTGCCAGCACCTCCAGTTGGCCCCTCCACTTT.

The rearrangement joins TRBV11-2 to TRBJ2-3; 7 nucleotides align to TRBD1. This CDR3 region has 16 residues. With V trimmed by 4 bases and J by 3 bases, 10 bases remained unmatched. CDR1 SGHAT and CDR2 FQNNGV come from the germline V gene. In nucleotides, the CDR3 is TGTGCCAGCAGCTCCCGAGACAGGGTTGTTACAGATACGCAGTATTTT. Translation: CASSSRDRVVTDTQYF. Full variable domain (outside the CDR3, taken from reference TRBV11-2 and TRBJ2-3): EAGVAQSPRYKIIEKRQSVAFWCNPISGHATLYWYQQILGQGPKLLIQFQNNGVVDDSQLPKDRFSAERLKGVDSTLKIQPAKLEDSAVYLCASSSRDRVVTDTQYFGPGTRLTVL.

This clonotype was observed a few times. The chain has TRBV6-2 or TRBV6-3 and TRBJ1-5; TRBD1 aligns across 8 bases. V trimming: 6 bases; J trimming: 6 bases; junction bases outside the gene matches: 10. CDR3 size: 15 residues. Germline CDR1 and CDR2: MNHEY and SVGEGT. CDR3 protein: CASSFGQGGAQPQHF. CDR3 coding DNA: TGTGCCAGCAGCTTTGGACAGGGAGGGGCTCAGCCCCAGCATTTT.